This T cell receptor beta chain was retrieved from a study of T-cell memory formation after mild COVID-19 (dated by TCRdb to 2020 to 2022). Concerning the study at large: TCR sequence clusters from the two donors were largely donor specific. In a couple of donors, T-cell clones that expanded and contracted after mild COVID-19 were tracked by sequencing TCRalpha and TCRbeta repertoires over time. The cohort was made up of two young adult volunteers, one female and one male, who were previously healthy.

Ficoll-Paque density gradient centrifugation was used to isolate PBMCs. Broad study findings and their caveats: Some responding clones were detected in pre-infection memory, which suggested that pre-existing cross-reactive memory T cells had joined the SARS-CoV-2 response. SARS-CoV-2 specificity was not confirmed for the second-wave clones peaking on day 37. Contracting CD4+ clones were located mainly in the CM and EM memory subsets, whereas CD8+ clones were found to be enriched in EMRA. The study covered only two mild cases, and larger cohorts including severe cases with pre-infection samples were considered necessary. Balanced CD4/CD8 phenotypes were observed for clones contracting from day 15 to 85, whereas a bias towards CD4+ was observed for a second wave of clones expanding from day 15 to 37.

Counted from cysteine to phenylalanine, this CDR3 has 11 amino acids. The CDR3 DNA has 33 bases and is translated from base 1. Taken from the germline V gene, the CDR1 and CDR2 loops are KGHSH and LQKENI. Between the V and J ends, shortened by 8 bases and 1 base respectively, the junction contains 5 bases. TCRdb lists the instrument as Illumina NovaSeq 6000. TCRalpha and TCRbeta cDNA libraries were constructed by 5'RACE with constant-segment primers, with sample barcodes and unique molecular identifiers being introduced. RNA was extracted from every sample with Trizol reagent. The libraries were amplified in two PCR steps, and the second step added a second sample barcode and Illumina TruSeq adapters. Sequencing of libraries was performed on an Illumina NovaSeq with 2 x 150 bp paired-end reads. The study's own analysis went as follows. Demultiplexing of reads and collapsing into UMI-guided consensus sequences were performed with migec v1.2.7. With mixcr v2.1.11, UMI consensuses were aligned to TRA and TRB V and J templates and assembled into clonotypes. Clonotypes were classified as expanded or contracted when called significant by both edgeR and NoisET, with noise models trained on biological replicates. For edgeR calls, a false discovery rate-adjusted p below 0.01 and a log2 fold-change threshold of 1 were applied. PCA with hierarchical clustering of max-normalized trajectories of the 1000 most abundant clonotypes was used as exploratory dynamics analysis. The CD4 or CD8 phenotype of responding clones was assigned using the separately sequenced CD4+ and CD8+ repertoires. TCRdb's own reprocessing of the public reads used fastp at Q25 and MiXCR and kept productive beta chains. Rows matching on CDR3 protein sequence are summarized as one entry with the most common DNA and genes. Clone size and V and J calls follow TCRdb, not the original study. The sample table holds about 470,000 distinct CDR3 sequences, of which more than 20% were seen once. In total, the top ten clones hold around an eighth of the sample.

Remarks on this clonotype: Its antigen is currently not known. Base-call qualities are not available, and no considerably larger clone is one nucleotide away.

The receptor was derived from an adult woman who had mild COVID-19 (a few samples of this study predate the infection). The sample titles of this study are shuffled in the database, so cell type and time point are left out; the donor was told from shared clones. This chain joins TRBV18 to TRBJ1-1; the D gene identity is not certain. The sample consisted of PBMCs or a T cell subset sorted from them (not recorded which). The nucleotide sequence reads as follows: TGTGCCAGCCCCGGGAACACTGAAGCTTTCTTT. The encoded protein is CASPGNTEAFF.